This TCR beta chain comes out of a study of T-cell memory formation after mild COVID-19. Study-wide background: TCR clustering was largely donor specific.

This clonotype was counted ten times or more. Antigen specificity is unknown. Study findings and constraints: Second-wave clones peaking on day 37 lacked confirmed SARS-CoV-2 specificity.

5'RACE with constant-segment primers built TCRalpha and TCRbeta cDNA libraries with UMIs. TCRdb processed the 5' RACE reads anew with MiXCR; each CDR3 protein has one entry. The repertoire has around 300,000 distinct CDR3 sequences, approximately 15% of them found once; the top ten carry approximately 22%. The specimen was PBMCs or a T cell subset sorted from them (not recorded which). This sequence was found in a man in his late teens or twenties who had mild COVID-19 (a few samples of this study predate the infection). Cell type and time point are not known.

The CDR3 here is CASRRQGSYNEQFF. CDR3 bases: TGTGCCAGTCGGCGACAGGGATCGTACAATGAGCAGTTCTTC. The gene calls are TRBV7-2 and TRBJ2-1; 7 nucleotides match TRBD1. The V gene's germline CDR1 is SGHTA and CDR2 FQGNSA. Unmatched junction bases numbered 9, after V lost 9 bases and J lost 4 bases. The CDR3 sequence is 14 residues long.